The clone carrying this T cell receptor beta chain was detected only a few times. Its specificity is unknown. Uncontrolled infection, other autoimmune disease, pregnancy or lactation led to exclusion. The authors obtained PBMCs from 9 to 10 ml of fresh peripheral blood. This specimen comes from a study of T cells in Graves' hyperthyroidism and ophthalmopathy. What was amplified from RNA transcripts were TCR beta CDR3 regions. Primed by the HTBI set, a first-round RT-PCR was run on the TCR CDR3. TCRdb re-derived calls from the multiplex PCR reads in MiXCR, one entry per CDR3 protein. The table lists approximately 690,000 distinct CDR3 sequences, less than 25% of them singletons. Study-level results: A median around six months before onset, the model predicted ophthalmopathy.

This CDR3 comprises 15 residues. Trimming pared 1 base from V and 1 base from J, leaving 11 bases between. CDR1 and CDR2 (germline): SGHRS, YFSETQ. The chain combines TRBV5-1 with TRBJ1-1; TRBD1 is a possible D gene (5 bases). Sequencing was performed on blood. The source of this sequence is a young man with Graves' ophthalmopathy. DNA for the CDR3: TGCGCCAGCAGCTTGTATGGGGGGGAGAACACTGAAGCTTTCTTT. This gives the protein CASSLYGGENTEAFF.